The 12 T cell receptor beta chains listed next were all sequenced from one sample in a study of cytomegalovirus exposure and HLA in healthy donors. The PCR used 60 Vbeta and 13 Jbeta primers. The assay was immunoSEQ multiplex PCR, and TCRdb's table has in-frame clones only and misses some. The sample includes around 170,000 clones, approximately 80% of them seen just once. Sequencing input: PBMCs. The receptors were gathered from a woman between 50 and 59 years old in good health and CMV-seronegative.

The J gene is TRBJ2-1, the V gene TRBV27; 11 positions match TRBD2. Germline values: CDR1 MNHEY, CDR2 SMNVEV (reference sequence). The CDR3 is made up of 16 amino acids. J lost 5 bases, V lost 0 bases, and 3 bases had no gene match. CDR3 protein: CASSLSSSGGNNEQFF. The CDR3 DNA reads as TGTGCCAGCAGTTTATCCTCTAGCGGGGGGAACAATGAGCAGTTCTTC.

The chain recombines TRBV7-9 with TRBJ1-5; D is undetermined. The CDR3 is 13 residues long. Germline CDR1 is SEHNR and CDR2 is FQNEAQ (reference sequence). V was clipped by 7 bases and J by 3 bases, with 10 bases between them. As DNA, the CDR3 is TGTGCCAGCACCCTATCCCCCAATCAGCCCCAGCATTTT. This encodes CASTLSPNQPQHF.

The chain employs TRBV5-1 and TRBJ2-7; 9 bases are shared with TRBD1. V lost 3 bases and J lost 2; bases outside the gene matches: 6. The germline V gene encodes CDR1 SGHRS and CDR2 YFSETQ. The CDR3 has 15 residues. CDR3 coding DNA: TGCGCCAGCAGCTCGACCGGGACAGGGCCCTACGAGCAGTACTTC. Amino acids: CASSSTGTGPYEQYF.

The chain joins TRBV5-6 to TRBJ2-2; TRBD1 aligns across 9 bases. The junction had 8 bases not matched to a gene; V was cut back by 3 bases and J by 11 bases. Germline CDR1 is SGHDT and CDR2 is YYEEEE. There are 14 residues in the CDR3. This CDR3 reads CASSWPGQGGELFF. CDR3 DNA sequence: TGTGCCAGCAGCTGGCCGGGACAGGGTGGAGAGCTGTTTTTT.

The chain is built from TRBV7-3 and TRBJ1-5; 8 nucleotides agree with TRBD1. There are 16 residues in the CDR3. The germline gives CDR1 SGHTA, CDR2 FQGTGA. After removal of 9 bases from V and 2 bases from J, the junction contained 12 bases not matched to a gene. In DNA form, the CDR3 reads TGTGCCAGGACCGGACAGGGAGGGAATGGCAATCAGCCCCAGCATTTT. Its translation is CARTGQGGNGNQPQHF.

This clone turned up a few times. In DNA form, the CDR3 reads TGTGCCAGCAGCCAAGGGGGGTCGGGAGGTTCGAGCTCCTACAATGAGCAGTTCTTC. Protein product: CASSQGGSGGSSSYNEQFF. This chain links TRBV4-2 with TRBJ2-1, with TRBD2 matching over 7 bases. This CDR3 is 19 amino acids long. Germline CDR1 and CDR2: LGHNA and YNFKEQ. With 1 base clipped from V and 0 bases from J, the junction kept 12 bases outside the gene matches.

V usage is TRBV27 and J usage is TRBJ2-3; tentative D call: TRBD1 (6 bases). The CDR3 is 16 residues long. Trimming left V 3 bases short and J 3 bases short, with 16 bases between. Germline V lookup: CDR1 MNHEY, CDR2 SMNVEV (reference sequence). The CDR3 protein is CASSLLGAEDTDTQYF. In DNA, the CDR3 is TGTGCCAGCAGTTTGCTGGGGGCGGAAGATACAGATACGCAGTATTTT.

The CDR3 bases are TGTGCCAGTTCGGTCGGGACTAGACACAATGAGCAGTTCTTC. Translation: CASSVGTRHNEQFF. The chain recombines TRBV2 with TRBJ2-1, with 8 bases identical to TRBD2. This CDR3 comprises 14 residues. CDR1 and CDR2 (germline): SNHLY, FYNNEI. The ends lost 9 bases at V and 5 bases at J; junction bases unmatched: 9.

This clone has just a few counts. The V call is TRBV5-1, the J call TRBJ1-2; 7 bases are a match to TRBD1. From germline, CDR1 is SGHRS and CDR2 YFSETQ. With 4 bases clipped from V and 8 bases from J, the junction kept 17 bases outside the gene matches. The CDR3 has 16 residues. Here the CDR3 DNA reads TGCGCCAGCAGCCTCGAATACAGGGGACTAGTTGAAGGCTACACCTTC. Translated: CASSLEYRGLVEGYTF. Full variable domain (outside the CDR3, taken from reference TRBV5-1 and TRBJ1-2): KAGVTQTPRYLIKTRGQQVTLSCSPISGHRSVSWYQQTPGQGLQFLFEYFSETQRNKGNFPGRFSGRQFSNSRSEMNVSTLELGDSALYLCASSLEYRGLVEGYTFGSGTRLTVV.

This sequence joins TRBV18 and TRBJ2-3, with D perhaps matching TRBD2 (5 bases). This CDR3 is 13 amino acids long. Germline CDR1 reads KGHSH; CDR2 reads LQKENI. V was clipped by 3 bases and J by 6 bases, with 10 bases between them. CDR3 region: CASSPNEGDTQYF. The CDR3 region has the DNA TGTGCCAGCTCACCTAATGAGGGTGATACGCAGTATTTT.

J is TRBJ2-1 and V is TRBV5-6; the D gene is possibly TRBD2 (6 bases). Germline CDR1 reads SGHDT; CDR2 reads YYEEEE. Between the trimmed V and J ends, which lost 7 bases and 5 bases, there was a span of 16 bases. This CDR3 is built from 14 residues. The CDR3 loop is CASERQLAHNEQFF. CDR3 bases: TGTGCCAGCGAAAGGCAACTAGCCCACAATGAGCAGTTCTTC.

V usage is TRBV6-5 and J usage is TRBJ2-1; 7 nucleotides match TRBD2. Germline CDR1 reads MNHEY; CDR2 reads SVGAGI. This CDR3 comprises 15 residues. J lost 0 bases, V lost 5 bases, and 4 bases had no gene match. The CDR3 reads CASSRLASSYNEQFF. The CDR3, as DNA: TGTGCCAGCAGTAGACTAGCCTCCTCCTACAATGAGCAGTTCTTC.